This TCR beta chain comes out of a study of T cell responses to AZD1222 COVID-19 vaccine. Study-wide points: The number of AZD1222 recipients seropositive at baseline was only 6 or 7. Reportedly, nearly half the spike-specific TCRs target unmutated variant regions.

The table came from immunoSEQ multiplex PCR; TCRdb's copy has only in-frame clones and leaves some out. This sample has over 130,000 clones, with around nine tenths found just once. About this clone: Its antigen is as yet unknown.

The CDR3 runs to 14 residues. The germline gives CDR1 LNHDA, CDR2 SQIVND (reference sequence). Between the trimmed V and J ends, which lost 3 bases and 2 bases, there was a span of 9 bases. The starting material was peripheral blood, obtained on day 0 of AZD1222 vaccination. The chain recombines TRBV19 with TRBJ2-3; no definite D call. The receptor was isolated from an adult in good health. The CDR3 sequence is CASSISALTDTQYF. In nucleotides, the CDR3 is TGTGCCAGTAGTATCTCGGCTCTCACAGATACGCAGTATTTT.